Listed below are T cell receptor beta chains from one sample, sequenced in a study of CD4+ T cells in melanoma. The method was immunoSEQ multiplex PCR; TCRdb's version includes in-frame clones alone and lacks a portion of them. The sample yields about 55,000 clones, approximately 70% seen once. Sequenced sample: tumor tissue. Receptor source: a human donor with melanoma. CDR3s include the opening cysteine and the closing phenylalanine or tryptophan. The order of the fields is D gene, J gene, clone size, V gene, CDR3 protein, CDR3 DNA. A D gene is named only where the DNA matches it firmly. Rows may omit the clone size; those that give it use once, few, many or a size class.

d_gene: TRBD2
j_gene: TRBJ2-3
abundance: once
v_gene: TRBV10-2
CDR3aa: CASSEYSGATDTQYF
CDR3nt: TGCGCCAGCAGTGAATATAGCGGGGCCACAGATACGCAGTATTTT

d_gene: -
j_gene: TRBJ1-1
abundance: -
v_gene: TRBV7-3
CDR3aa: CASSLTLNTEAFF
CDR3nt: TGTGCCAGCAGCTTAACTTTGAACACTGAAGCTTTCTTT

d_gene: TRBD1
j_gene: TRBJ2-7
abundance: few
v_gene: TRBV5-1
CDR3aa: CASSLEGWDRGHYEQYF
CDR3nt: TGCGCCAGCAGCTTGGAGGGTTGGGACAGGGGGCACTACGAGCAGTACTTC

d_gene: -
j_gene: TRBJ2-1
abundance: -
v_gene: TRBV27
CDR3aa: CASRNYNEQFF
CDR3nt: TGTGCCAGCAGGAATTACAATGAGCAGTTCTTC

d_gene: TRBD2
j_gene: TRBJ2-3
abundance: few
v_gene: TRBV30
CDR3aa: CAWIGAGGPTDTQYF
CDR3nt: TGTGCCTGGATAGGCGCGGGGGGCCCCACAGATACGCAGTATTTT

d_gene: TRBD1
j_gene: TRBJ1-1
abundance: -
v_gene: TRBV7-9
CDR3aa: CASSPRDRGMNTEAFF
CDR3nt: TGTGCCAGCAGCCCTCGGGACAGGGGTATGAACACTGAAGCTTTCTTT

d_gene: TRBD1
j_gene: TRBJ1-1
abundance: medium-sized
v_gene: TRBV19
CDR3aa: CASRDDRAFEAFF
CDR3nt: TGTGCCAGTAGAGACGACAGGGCATTTGAAGCTTTCTTT

d_gene: TRBD1
j_gene: TRBJ1-5
abundance: few
v_gene: TRBV18
CDR3aa: CASRIGQGVNQPQHF
CDR3nt: TGTGCCAGCAGGATTGGACAGGGAGTCAATCAGCCCCAGCATTTT

d_gene: -
j_gene: TRBJ1-5
abundance: few
v_gene: TRBV6-1
CDR3aa: CASSDMGQPNQPQHF
CDR3nt: TGTGCCAGCAGTGATATGGGTCAGCCTAATCAGCCCCAGCATTTT

d_gene: -
j_gene: TRBJ2-5
abundance: once
v_gene: TRBV27
CDR3aa: CASSSGGPEYF
CDR3nt: TGTGCCAGCAGCTCCGGGGGCCCGGAGTACTTC

d_gene: -
j_gene: TRBJ1-2
abundance: -
v_gene: TRBV7-8
CDR3aa: CASRGSSLLGDYGYTF
CDR3nt: TGTGCCAGCAGGGGCAGTTCCCTCTTGGGGGACTATGGCTACACCTTC

d_gene: -
j_gene: TRBJ1-2
abundance: -
v_gene: TRBV29-1
CDR3aa: CSVELTGEDYGYTF
CDR3nt: TGCAGCGTTGAGCTGACAGGCGAAGACTATGGCTACACCTTC

d_gene: -
j_gene: TRBJ1-1
abundance: -
v_gene: TRBV7-9
CDR3aa: CASSIRDTEAFF
CDR3nt: TGTGCCAGCAGCATCAGGGACACTGAAGCTTTCTTT

d_gene: -
j_gene: TRBJ1-2
abundance: -
v_gene: TRBV28
CDR3aa: CASSLPPGQGYYGYTF
CDR3nt: TGTGCCAGCAGTTTACCCCCTGGCCAGGGGTACTATGGCTACACCTTC

d_gene: TRBD1
j_gene: TRBJ2-2
abundance: -
v_gene: TRBV5-1
CDR3aa: CASSLEVRGMNTGELFF
CDR3nt: TGCGCCAGCAGCTTGGAGGTCAGGGGGATGAACACCGGGGAGCTGTTTTTT

d_gene: -
j_gene: TRBJ2-1
abundance: few
v_gene: TRBV4-3
CDR3aa: CASSQDPGTYNEQFF
CDR3nt: TGCGCCAGCAGCCAAGATCCGGGGACATACAATGAGCAGTTCTTC

d_gene: TRBD1
j_gene: TRBJ2-3
abundance: -
v_gene: TRBV30
CDR3aa: CAWRRGRTDTQYF
CDR3nt: TGTGCCTGGAGAAGGGGGCGCACAGATACGCAGTATTTT

d_gene: -
j_gene: TRBJ2-7
abundance: -
v_gene: TRBV27
CDR3aa: CASSSSSYEQYF
CDR3nt: TGTGCCAGCAGCTCTAGCTCCTACGAGCAGTACTTC

d_gene: -
j_gene: TRBJ2-1
abundance: -
v_gene: TRBV9
CDR3aa: CASSVGLANEQFF
CDR3nt: TGTGCCAGCAGCGTAGGATTAGCCAATGAGCAGTTCTTC

d_gene: -
j_gene: TRBJ1-2
abundance: -
v_gene: TRBV5-1
CDR3aa: CASSYRGRDNQPYGYTF
CDR3nt: TGCGCCAGCAGCTACCGAGGCAGGGACAATCAACCCTATGGCTACACCTTC

d_gene: TRBD2
j_gene: TRBJ2-3
abundance: -
v_gene: TRBV7-3
CDR3aa: CASSPVTSGGTQYF
CDR3nt: TGTGCCAGCAGCCCCGTGACTAGCGGGGGTACGCAGTATTTT

d_gene: -
j_gene: TRBJ1-3
abundance: few
v_gene: TRBV6-5
CDR3aa: CASSYPLSRSGNTIYF
CDR3nt: TGTGCCAGCAGTTACCCTCTTAGTCGCTCTGGAAACACCATATATTTT

d_gene: -
j_gene: TRBJ1-2
abundance: -
v_gene: TRBV5-4
CDR3aa: CASSSPNGYTF
CDR3nt: TGTGCCAGCAGCAGCCCAAATGGCTACACCTTC

d_gene: -
j_gene: TRBJ2-1
abundance: -
v_gene: TRBV7-9
CDR3aa: CASTEDGEQFF
CDR3nt: TGTGCCAGCACCGAGGATGGTGAGCAGTTCTTC

d_gene: -
j_gene: TRBJ2-7
abundance: -
v_gene: TRBV2
CDR3aa: CASSSRQSSYEQYF
CDR3nt: TGTGCCAGCAGTTCCCGGCAAAGCTCCTACGAGCAGTACTTC

d_gene: -
j_gene: TRBJ1-5
abundance: few
v_gene: TRBV6-5
CDR3aa: CASTDAGSNQPQHF
CDR3nt: TGTGCCAGCACGGATGCAGGGAGCAATCAGCCCCAGCATTTT

d_gene: TRBD1
j_gene: TRBJ2-3
abundance: once
v_gene: TRBV10-3
CDR3aa: CAIRGQGSTRGTDTQYF
CDR3nt: TGTGCCATCAGGGGACAGGGCTCCACACGCGGCACAGATACGCAGTATTTT

d_gene: -
j_gene: TRBJ1-4
abundance: few
v_gene: TRBV20-1
CDR3aa: CRVRHNEKLFF
CDR3nt: TGCAGGGTACGACATAATGAAAAACTGTTTTTT

d_gene: -
j_gene: TRBJ1-3
abundance: -
v_gene: TRBV9
CDR3aa: CASSAPDGAEGNTIYF
CDR3nt: TGTGCCAGCAGCGCACCCGACGGAGCGGAGGGAAACACCATATATTTT

d_gene: TRBD2
j_gene: TRBJ2-2
abundance: -
v_gene: TRBV15
CDR3aa: CATSREAGGWAGELFF
CDR3nt: TGTGCCACCAGCAGAGAAGCGGGGGGGTGGGCCGGGGAGCTGTTTTTT

d_gene: -
j_gene: TRBJ2-3
abundance: -
v_gene: TRBV7-9
CDR3aa: CASSPNSRLTDTQYF
CDR3nt: TGTGCCAGCAGCCCCAACTCGAGGCTGACAGATACGCAGTATTTT

d_gene: -
j_gene: TRBJ1-6
abundance: -
v_gene: TRBV27
CDR3aa: CASSLEWVVNSPLHF
CDR3nt: TGTGCCAGCAGTTTAGAATGGGTAGTTAATTCACCCCTCCACTTT

d_gene: TRBD1
j_gene: TRBJ2-1
abundance: -
v_gene: TRBV28
CDR3aa: CASSPGTGAYNEQFF
CDR3nt: TGTGCCAGCAGTCCGGGGACAGGGGCCTACAATGAGCAGTTCTTC

d_gene: -
j_gene: TRBJ2-6
abundance: -
v_gene: TRBV14
CDR3aa: CASSPPHSGPGANVLTF
CDR3nt: TGTGCCAGCAGCCCTCCCCACAGCGGCCCTGGGGCCAACGTCCTGACTTTC

d_gene: -
j_gene: TRBJ1-2
abundance: -
v_gene: TRBV11-1
CDR3aa: CASSLRRTANYGYTF
CDR3nt: TGTGCCAGCAGCTTAAGGAGGACAGCTAACTATGGCTACACCTTC

d_gene: -
j_gene: TRBJ1-5
abundance: -
v_gene: TRBV30
CDR3aa: CAWSITGPGNQPQHF
CDR3nt: TGTGCCTGGAGTATAACAGGGCCTGGAAATCAGCCCCAGCATTTT

d_gene: -
j_gene: TRBJ1-2
abundance: few
v_gene: TRBV14
CDR3aa: CASSQEIGGGYTF
CDR3nt: TGTGCCAGCAGCCAAGAAATAGGGGGAGGCTACACCTTC

d_gene: -
j_gene: TRBJ2-5
abundance: -
v_gene: TRBV27
CDR3aa: CASRTSGQETQYF
CDR3nt: TGTGCCAGCAGAACGAGTGGGCAAGAGACCCAGTACTTC

d_gene: -
j_gene: TRBJ2-1
abundance: -
v_gene: TRBV5-4
CDR3aa: CASSGKTSIYNEQFF
CDR3nt: TGTGCCAGCAGCGGGAAGACATCTATCTACAATGAGCAGTTCTTC

d_gene: -
j_gene: TRBJ1-5
abundance: -
v_gene: TRBV19
CDR3aa: CASSPGRRNQPQHF
CDR3nt: TGTGCCAGTAGTCCGGGACGGAGAAATCAGCCCCAGCATTTT

d_gene: -
j_gene: TRBJ2-3
abundance: few
v_gene: TRBV10-3
CDR3aa: CAISEQLASGDTQYF
CDR3nt: TGTGCCATCAGTGAGCAACTGGCATCGGGGGATACGCAGTATTTT

d_gene: TRBD1
j_gene: TRBJ1-2
abundance: -
v_gene: TRBV7-3
CDR3aa: CASSLTGGNYGYTF
CDR3nt: TGTGCCAGCAGCTTAACAGGGGGCAACTATGGCTACACCTTC